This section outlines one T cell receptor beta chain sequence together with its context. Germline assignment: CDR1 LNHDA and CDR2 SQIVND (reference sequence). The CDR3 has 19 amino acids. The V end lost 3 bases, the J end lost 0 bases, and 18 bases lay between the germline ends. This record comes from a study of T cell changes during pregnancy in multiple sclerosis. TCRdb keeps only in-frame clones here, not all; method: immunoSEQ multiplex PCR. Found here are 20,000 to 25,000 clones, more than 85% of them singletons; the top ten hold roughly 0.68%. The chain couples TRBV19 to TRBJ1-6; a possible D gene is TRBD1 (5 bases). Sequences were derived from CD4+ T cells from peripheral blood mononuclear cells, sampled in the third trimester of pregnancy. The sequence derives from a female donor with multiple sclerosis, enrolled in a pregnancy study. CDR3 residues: CASSMGRKRGGSYNSPLHF. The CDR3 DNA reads TGTGCCAGTAGTATGGGCCGGAAGCGGGGCGGCTCCTATAATTCACCCCTCCACTTT.